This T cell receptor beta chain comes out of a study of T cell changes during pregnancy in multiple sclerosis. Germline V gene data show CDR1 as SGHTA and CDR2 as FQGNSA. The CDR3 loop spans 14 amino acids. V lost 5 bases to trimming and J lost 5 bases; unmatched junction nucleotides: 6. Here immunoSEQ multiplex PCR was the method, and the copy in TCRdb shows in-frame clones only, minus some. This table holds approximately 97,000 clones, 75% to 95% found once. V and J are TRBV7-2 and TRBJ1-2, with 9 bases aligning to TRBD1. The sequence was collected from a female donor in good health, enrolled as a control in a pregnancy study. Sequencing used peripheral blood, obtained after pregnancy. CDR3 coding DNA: TGTGCCAGCAGCCCCGGGACAGGGAGTTATGGCTACACCTTC. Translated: CASSPGTGSYGYTF.